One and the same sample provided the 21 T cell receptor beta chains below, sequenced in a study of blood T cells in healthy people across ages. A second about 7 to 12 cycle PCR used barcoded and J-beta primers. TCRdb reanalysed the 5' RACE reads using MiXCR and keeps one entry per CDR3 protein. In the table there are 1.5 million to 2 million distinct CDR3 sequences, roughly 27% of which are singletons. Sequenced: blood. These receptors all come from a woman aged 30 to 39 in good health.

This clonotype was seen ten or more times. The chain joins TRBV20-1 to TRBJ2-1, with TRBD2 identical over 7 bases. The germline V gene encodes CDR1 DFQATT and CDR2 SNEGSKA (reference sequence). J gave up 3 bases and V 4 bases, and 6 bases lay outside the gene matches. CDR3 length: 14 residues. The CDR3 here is CSAKVAGVYNEQFF. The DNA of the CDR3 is TGCAGTGCTAAGGTTGCGGGAGTCTACAATGAGCAGTTCTTC.

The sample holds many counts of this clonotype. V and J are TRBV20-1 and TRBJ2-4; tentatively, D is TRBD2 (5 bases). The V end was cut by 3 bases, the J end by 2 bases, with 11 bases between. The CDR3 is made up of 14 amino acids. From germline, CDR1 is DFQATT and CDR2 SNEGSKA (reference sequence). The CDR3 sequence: CSASDGVTKNIQYF. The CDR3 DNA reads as TGCAGTGCTAGCGACGGGGTCACCAAAAACATTCAGTACTTC.

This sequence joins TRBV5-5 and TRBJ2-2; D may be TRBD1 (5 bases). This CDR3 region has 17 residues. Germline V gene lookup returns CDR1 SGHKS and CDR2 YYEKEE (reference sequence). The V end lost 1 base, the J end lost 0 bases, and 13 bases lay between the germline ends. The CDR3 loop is CASSLRIPRANTGELFF. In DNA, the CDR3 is TGTGCCAGCAGCTTGCGAATCCCCAGGGCGAACACCGGGGAGCTGTTTTTT. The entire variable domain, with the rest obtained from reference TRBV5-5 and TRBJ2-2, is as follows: DAGVTQSPTHLIKTRGQQVTLRCSPISGHKSVSWYQQVLGQGPQFIFQYYEKEERGRGNFPDRFSARQFPNYSSELNVNALLLGDSALYLCASSLRIPRANTGELFFGEGSRLTVL.

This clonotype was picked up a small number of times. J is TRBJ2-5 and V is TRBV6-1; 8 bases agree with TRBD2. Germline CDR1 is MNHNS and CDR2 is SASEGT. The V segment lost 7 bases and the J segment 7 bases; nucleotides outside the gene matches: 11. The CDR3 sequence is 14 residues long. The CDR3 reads CASTTGGLVGTQYF. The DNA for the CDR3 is TGTGCCAGCACCACGGGGGGGCTAGTTGGGACCCAGTACTTC.

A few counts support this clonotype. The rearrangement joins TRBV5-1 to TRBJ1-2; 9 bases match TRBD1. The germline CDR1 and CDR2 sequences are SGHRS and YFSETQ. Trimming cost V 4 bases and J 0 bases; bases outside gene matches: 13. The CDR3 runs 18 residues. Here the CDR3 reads CASSLNTGTGPTNYGYTF. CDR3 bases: TGCGCCAGCAGCCTGAACACCGGGACAGGGCCCACTAACTATGGCTACACCTTC.

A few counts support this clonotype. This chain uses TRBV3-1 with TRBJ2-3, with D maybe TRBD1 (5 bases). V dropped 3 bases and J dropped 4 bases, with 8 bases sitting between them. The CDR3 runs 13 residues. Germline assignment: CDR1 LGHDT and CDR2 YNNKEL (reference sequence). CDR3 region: CASSQQGADTQYF. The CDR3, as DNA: TGTGCCAGCAGCCAGCAGGGTGCAGATACGCAGTATTTT.

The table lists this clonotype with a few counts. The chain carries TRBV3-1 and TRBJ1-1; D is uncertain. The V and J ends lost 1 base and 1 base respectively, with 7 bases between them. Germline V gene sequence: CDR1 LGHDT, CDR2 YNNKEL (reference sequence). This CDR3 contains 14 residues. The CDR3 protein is CASSQARRNTEAFF. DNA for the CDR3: TGTGCCAGCAGCCAAGCCCGCAGGAACACTGAAGCTTTCTTT.

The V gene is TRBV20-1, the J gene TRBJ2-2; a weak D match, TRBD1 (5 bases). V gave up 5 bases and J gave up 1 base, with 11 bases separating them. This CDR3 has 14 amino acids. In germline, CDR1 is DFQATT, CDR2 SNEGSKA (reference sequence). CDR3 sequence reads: CSAPSQGNTGELFF. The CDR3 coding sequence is TGCAGTGCTCCCTCCCAGGGGAACACCGGGGAGCTGTTTTTT.

In DNA, the CDR3 is TGTGCCAGCAGCTCTTCGGGGAGTATGAACACTGAAGCTTTCTTT. As protein: CASSSSGSMNTEAFF. The V gene is TRBV7-2, the J gene TRBJ1-1; D gene ambiguous. The CDR3 extends over 15 amino acids. Germline V lookup: CDR1 SGHTA, CDR2 FQGNSA. V lost 4 bases and J 0 bases, leaving 12 bases between the germline ends.

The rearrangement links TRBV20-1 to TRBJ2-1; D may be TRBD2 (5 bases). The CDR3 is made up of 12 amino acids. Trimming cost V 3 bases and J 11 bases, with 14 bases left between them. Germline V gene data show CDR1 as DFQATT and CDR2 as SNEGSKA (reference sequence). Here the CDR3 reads CSASPGGYKQFF. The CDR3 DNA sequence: TGCAGTGCTAGCCCGGGCGGGTACAAGCAGTTCTTC.

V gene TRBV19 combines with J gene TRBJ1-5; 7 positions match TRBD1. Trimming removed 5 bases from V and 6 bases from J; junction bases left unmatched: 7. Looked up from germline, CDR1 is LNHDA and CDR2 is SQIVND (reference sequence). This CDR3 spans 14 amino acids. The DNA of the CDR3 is TGTGCCAGTAGTCAGACAGGGTCAAGTCAGCCCCAGCATTTT. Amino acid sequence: CASSQTGSSQPQHF.

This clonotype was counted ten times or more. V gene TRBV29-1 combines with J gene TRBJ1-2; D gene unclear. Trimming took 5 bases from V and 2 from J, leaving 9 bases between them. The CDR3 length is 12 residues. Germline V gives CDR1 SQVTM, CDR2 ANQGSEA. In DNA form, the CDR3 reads TGCAGCGTTCCGACGGGCAACTATGGCTACACCTTC. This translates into CSVPTGNYGYTF.

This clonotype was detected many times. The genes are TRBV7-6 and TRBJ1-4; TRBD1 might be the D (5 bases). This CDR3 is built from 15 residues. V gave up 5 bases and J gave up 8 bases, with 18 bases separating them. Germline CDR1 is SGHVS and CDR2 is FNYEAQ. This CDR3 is CASSPRTWQWEKLFF. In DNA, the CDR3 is TGTGCCAGCAGCCCGAGGACATGGCAGTGGGAAAAACTGTTTTTT.

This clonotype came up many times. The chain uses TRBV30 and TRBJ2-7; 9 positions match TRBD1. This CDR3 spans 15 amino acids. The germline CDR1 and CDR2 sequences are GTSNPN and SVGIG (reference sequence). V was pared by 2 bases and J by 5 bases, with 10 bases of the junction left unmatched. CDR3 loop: CAWSPGTGKTDEQYF. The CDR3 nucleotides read TGTGCCTGGAGTCCGGGGACAGGGAAGACGGACGAGCAGTACTTC.

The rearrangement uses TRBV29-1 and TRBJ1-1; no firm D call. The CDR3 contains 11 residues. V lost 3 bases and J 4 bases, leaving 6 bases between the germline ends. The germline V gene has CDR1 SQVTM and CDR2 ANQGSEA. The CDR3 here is CSVDGFTEAFF. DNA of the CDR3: TGCAGCGTTGATGGGTTCACTGAAGCTTTCTTT.

CDR3 region: CASGAGGFYGYTF. CDR3 bases: TGTGCTAGTGGTGCAGGCGGCTTCTATGGCTACACCTTC. This rearrangement joins TRBV12-5 to TRBJ1-2; D is unclear. This CDR3 is 13 amino acids long. V lost 5 bases and J lost 4, with 11 bases in between. The V gene's germline CDR1 is LGHNT and CDR2 FRNRAP.

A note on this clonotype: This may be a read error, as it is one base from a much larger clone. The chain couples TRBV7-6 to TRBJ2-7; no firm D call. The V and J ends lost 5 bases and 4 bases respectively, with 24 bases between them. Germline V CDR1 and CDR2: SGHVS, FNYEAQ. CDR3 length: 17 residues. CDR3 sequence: CASSPNALGSSFYEQYF. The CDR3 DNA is TGTGCCAGCAGCCCAAATGCGTTGGGCAGTAGTTTTTACGAGCAGTACTTC.

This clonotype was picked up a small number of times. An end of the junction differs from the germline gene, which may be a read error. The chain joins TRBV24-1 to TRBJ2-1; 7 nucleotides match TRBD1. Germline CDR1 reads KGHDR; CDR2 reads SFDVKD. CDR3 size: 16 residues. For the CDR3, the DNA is TGTGCCGCCAGTGATAGACAACTAACAGGGGTTCCTGAGCAGTTCTTC. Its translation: CAASDRQLTGVPEQFF.

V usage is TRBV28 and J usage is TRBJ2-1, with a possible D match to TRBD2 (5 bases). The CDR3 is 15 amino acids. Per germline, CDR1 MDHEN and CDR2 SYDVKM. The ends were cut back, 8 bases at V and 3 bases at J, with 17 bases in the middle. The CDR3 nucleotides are TGTGCCAGCCCCCCTAGAACGGGGAGCTACAATGAGCAGTTCTTC. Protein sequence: CASPPRTGSYNEQFF.

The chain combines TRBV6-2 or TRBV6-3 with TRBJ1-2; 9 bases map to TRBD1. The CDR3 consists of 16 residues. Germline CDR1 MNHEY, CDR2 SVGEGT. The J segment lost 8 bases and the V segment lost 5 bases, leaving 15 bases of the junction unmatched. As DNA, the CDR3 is TGTGCCAGCAGTCTCGCCGGGACAGGGAAAAGTGACGGCTACACCTTC. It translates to CASSLAGTGKSDGYTF.

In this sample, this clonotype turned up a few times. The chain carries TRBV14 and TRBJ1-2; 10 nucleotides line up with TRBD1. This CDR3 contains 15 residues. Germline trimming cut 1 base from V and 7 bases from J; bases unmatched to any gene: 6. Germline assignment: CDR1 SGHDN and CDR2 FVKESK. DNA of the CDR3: TGTGCCAGCAGCCAAGGGACAGGGGGATACTCTGGCTACACCTTC. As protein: CASSQGTGGYSGYTF.